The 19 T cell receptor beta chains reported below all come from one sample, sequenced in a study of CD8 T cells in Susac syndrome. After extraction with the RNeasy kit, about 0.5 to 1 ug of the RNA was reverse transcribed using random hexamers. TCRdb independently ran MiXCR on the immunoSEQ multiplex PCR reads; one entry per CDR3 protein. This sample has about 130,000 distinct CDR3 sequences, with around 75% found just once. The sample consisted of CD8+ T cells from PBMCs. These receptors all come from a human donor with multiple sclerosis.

The CDR3 sequence: CASSTEGWETQYF. DNA for the CDR3: TGTGCCAGCAGTACGGAAGGGTGGGAGACCCAGTACTTC. V gene TRBV2 combines with J gene TRBJ2-5; D uncertain. V shed 5 bases and J shed 5 bases, with 12 bases lying between them. The CDR3 is 13 amino acids. Germline CDR1 is SNHLY and CDR2 is FYNNEI.

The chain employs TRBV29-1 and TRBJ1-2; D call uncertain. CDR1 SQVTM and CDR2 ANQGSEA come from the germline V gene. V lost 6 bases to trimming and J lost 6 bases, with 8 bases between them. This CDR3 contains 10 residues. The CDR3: CSVLINGYTF. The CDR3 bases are TGCAGCGTACTGATCAATGGCTACACCTTC.

The CDR3: CASSLANDYQETQYF. CDR3 DNA: TGCGCCAGCAGCTTGGCCAACGACTATCAAGAGACCCAGTACTTC. This chain links TRBV5-1 with TRBJ2-5; TRBD2 is a possible D gene (5 bases). V dropped 0 bases and J dropped 2 bases, with 11 bases sitting between them. This CDR3 comprises 15 residues. Germline lookup yields CDR1 SGHRS and CDR2 YFSETQ.

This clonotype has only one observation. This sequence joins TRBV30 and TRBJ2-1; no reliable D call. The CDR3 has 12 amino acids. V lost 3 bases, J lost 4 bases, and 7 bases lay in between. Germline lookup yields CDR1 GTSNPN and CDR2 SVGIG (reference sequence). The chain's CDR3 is CAWSLQYNEQFF. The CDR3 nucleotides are TGTGCCTGGAGCCTTCAATACAATGAGCAGTTCTTC.

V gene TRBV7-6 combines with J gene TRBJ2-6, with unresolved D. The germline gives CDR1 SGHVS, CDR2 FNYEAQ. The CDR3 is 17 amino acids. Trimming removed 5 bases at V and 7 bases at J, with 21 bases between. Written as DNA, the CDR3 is TGTGCCAGCAGCCTTACTGTGTTGACTTCAACTGCCAACGTCCTGACTTTC. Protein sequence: CASSLTVLTSTANVLTF.

The DNA for the CDR3 is TGTGCCAGCAGCGTTAGCAAAGATAGGGGCGGCTACACCTTC. Amino acids: CASSVSKDRGGYTF. This rearrangement joins TRBV9 to TRBJ1-2, with D perhaps TRBD1 (5 bases). This CDR3 contains 14 residues. V was trimmed by 2 bases and J by 8 bases, leaving 16 bases between them. CDR1 and CDR2 from the germline V gene are SGDLS and YYNGEE.

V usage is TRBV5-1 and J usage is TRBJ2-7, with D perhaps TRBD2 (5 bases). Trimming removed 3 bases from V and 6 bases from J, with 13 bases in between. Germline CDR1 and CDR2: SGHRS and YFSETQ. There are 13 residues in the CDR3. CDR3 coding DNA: TGCGCCAGCAGCTACGAGGGAATCGGCGAGCAGTACTTC. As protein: CASSYEGIGEQYF.

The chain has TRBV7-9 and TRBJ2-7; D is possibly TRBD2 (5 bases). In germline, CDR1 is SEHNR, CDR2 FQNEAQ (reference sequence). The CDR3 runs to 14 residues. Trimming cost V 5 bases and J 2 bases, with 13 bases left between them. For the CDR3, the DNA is TGTGCCAGCAGCCCAGTAGCGAAAACCTACGAGCAGTACTTC. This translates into CASSPVAKTYEQYF.

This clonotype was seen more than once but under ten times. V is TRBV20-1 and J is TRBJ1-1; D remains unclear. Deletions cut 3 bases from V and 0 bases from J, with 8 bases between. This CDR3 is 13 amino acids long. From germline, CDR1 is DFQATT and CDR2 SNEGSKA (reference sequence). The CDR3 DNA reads TGCAGTGCTAGTTCAATTATGAACACTGAAGCTTTCTTT. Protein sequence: CSASSIMNTEAFF.

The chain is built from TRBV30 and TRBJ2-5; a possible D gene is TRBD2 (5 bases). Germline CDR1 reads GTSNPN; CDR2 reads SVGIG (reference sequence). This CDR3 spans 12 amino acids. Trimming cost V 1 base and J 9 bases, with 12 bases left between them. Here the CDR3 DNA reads TGTGCCTGGAGTGAAACGGAGGTTTCCCAGTACTTC. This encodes CAWSETEVSQYF.

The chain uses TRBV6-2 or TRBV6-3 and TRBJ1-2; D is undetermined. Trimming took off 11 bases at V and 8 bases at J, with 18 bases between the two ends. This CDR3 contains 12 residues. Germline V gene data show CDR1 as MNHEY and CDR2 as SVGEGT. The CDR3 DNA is TGTGCCGCCACAGACTACTCCGGCGGCTACACCTTC. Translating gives CAATDYSGGYTF.

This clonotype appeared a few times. The CDR3 loop reads CASSFTGNQPQHF. The CDR3 DNA follows: TGTGCCAGTAGTTTTACAGGCAATCAGCCCCAGCATTTT. The chain uses TRBV19 and TRBJ1-5; unclear D gene. Germline V gives CDR1 LNHDA, CDR2 SQIVND (reference sequence). Deletions cut 5 bases from V and 2 bases from J, with 7 bases between. The CDR3 sequence is 13 residues long.

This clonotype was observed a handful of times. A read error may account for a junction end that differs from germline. CDR3 in DNA: TGTGCCAGCAGTCCCGGGACAGGGAACACTGAAGCTTTCTTT. It specifies CASSPGTGNTEAFF. This chain uses TRBV5-1 with TRBJ1-1; TRBD1 matches at 8 bases. Germline loops: CDR1 SGHRS, CDR2 YFSETQ. The CDR3 sequence is 14 residues long.

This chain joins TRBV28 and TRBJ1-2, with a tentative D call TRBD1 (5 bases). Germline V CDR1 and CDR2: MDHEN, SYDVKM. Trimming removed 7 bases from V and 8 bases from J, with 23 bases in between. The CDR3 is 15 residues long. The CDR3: CASTHIQDPSFGYTF. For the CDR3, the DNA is TGTGCCAGCACGCACATACAGGATCCTTCGTTCGGCTACACCTTC.

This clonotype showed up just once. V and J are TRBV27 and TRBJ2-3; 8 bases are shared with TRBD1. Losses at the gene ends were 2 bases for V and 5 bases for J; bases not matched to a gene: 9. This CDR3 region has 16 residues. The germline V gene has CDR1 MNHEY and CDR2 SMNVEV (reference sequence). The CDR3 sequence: CASSLGQGSFIDTQYF. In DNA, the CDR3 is TGTGCCAGCAGTTTAGGACAGGGAAGTTTCATAGATACGCAGTATTTT.

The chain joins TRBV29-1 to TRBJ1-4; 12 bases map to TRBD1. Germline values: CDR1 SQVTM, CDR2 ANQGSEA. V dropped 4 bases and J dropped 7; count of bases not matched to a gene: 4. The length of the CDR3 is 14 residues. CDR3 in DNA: TGCAGCGTTGGGGGACAGGGGGCGAGTGAAAAACTGTTTTTT. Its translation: CSVGGQGASEKLFF.

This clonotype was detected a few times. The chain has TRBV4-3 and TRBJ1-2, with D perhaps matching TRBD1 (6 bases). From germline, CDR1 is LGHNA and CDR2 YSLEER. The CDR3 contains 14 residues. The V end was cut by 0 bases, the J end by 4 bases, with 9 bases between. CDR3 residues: CASSQDRGGYGYTF. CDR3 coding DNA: TGCGCCAGCAGCCAAGACAGGGGAGGCTATGGCTACACCTTC.

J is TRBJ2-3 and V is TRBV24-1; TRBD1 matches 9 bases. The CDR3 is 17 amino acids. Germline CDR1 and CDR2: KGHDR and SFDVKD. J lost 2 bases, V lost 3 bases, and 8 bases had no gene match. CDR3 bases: TGTGCCACCAGTGATATTACAGGGGGCCCGGACACAGATACGCAGTATTTT. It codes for CATSDITGGPDTDTQYF.

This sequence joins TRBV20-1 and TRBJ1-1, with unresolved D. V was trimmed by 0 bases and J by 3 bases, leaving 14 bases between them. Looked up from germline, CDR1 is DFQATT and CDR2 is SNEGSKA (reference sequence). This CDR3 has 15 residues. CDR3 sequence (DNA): TGCAGTGCTAGAGATTATTCTGGGGAATACACTGAAGCTTTCTTT. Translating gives CSARDYSGEYTEAFF.